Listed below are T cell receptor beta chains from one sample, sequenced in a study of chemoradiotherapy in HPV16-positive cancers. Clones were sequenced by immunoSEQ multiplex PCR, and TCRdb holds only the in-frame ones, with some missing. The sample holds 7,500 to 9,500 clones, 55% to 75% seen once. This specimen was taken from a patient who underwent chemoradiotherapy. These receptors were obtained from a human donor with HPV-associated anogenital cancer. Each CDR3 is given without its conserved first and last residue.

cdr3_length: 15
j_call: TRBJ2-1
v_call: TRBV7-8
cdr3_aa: ASSSAWIGVGHNEQF

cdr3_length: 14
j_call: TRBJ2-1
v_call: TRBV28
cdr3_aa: ASSPPISSSYNEQF

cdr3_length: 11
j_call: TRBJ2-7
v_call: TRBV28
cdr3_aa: ASSSAGSYEQY

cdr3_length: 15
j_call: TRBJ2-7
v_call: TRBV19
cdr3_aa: ASSRGLGTSGGYEQY

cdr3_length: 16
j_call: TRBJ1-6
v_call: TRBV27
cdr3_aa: ASSRGDRGFPTNSPLH

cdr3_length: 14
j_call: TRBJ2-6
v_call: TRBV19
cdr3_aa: AAHSIRSSGANVLT

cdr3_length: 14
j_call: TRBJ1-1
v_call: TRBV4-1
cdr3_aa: ASSQWVPGKGTEAF

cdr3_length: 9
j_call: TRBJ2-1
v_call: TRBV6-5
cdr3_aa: ASSLYNEQF

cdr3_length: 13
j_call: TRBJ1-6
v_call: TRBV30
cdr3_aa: ACSLGHTYNSPLH

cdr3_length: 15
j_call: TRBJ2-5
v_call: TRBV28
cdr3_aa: ASSAGQEVMYQETQY

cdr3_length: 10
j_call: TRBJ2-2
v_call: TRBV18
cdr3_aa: ASSTNTGELF

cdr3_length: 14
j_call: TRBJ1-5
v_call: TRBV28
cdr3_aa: ASIKRDVRGNQPQH

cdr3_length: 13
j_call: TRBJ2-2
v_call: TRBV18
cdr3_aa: ASSPIQGYTGELF

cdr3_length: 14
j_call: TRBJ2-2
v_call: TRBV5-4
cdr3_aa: ASSTYRGGPTGELF

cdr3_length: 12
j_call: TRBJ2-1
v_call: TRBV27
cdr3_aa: ASSPGTSGGKQF

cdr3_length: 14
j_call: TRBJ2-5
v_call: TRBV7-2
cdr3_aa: ASRKGPGTGGETQY

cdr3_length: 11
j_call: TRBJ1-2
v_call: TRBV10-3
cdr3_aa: AITGTGGDGYT

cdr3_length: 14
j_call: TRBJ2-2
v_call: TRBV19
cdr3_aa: ASSTPYSPNTGELF

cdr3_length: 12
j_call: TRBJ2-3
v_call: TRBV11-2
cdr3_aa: ASSFGLSIDTQY

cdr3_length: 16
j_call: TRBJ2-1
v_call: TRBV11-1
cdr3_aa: ASSPLGLSSPSYNEQF

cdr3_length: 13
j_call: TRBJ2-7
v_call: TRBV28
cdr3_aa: ASSKPTGIPYEQY

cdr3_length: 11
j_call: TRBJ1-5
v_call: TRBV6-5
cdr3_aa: GAGGGRDQPQH

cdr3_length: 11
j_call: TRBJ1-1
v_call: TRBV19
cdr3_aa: ASKPTGYTEAF

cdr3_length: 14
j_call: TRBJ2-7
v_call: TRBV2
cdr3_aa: ASSLSGTGVSSRQY

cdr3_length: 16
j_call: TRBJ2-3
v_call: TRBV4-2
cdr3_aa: ASGGNPIAGGRTDTQY